The rows below give T cell receptor beta chains drawn from one sample of a study of shared clonotypes between healthy human individuals. Here immunoSEQ multiplex PCR was the method, and the copy in TCRdb shows in-frame clones only, minus some. The table has approximately 2,000,000 clones, 92% seen once. Sequencing was done on a sample of naive CD4+ T cells from PBMCs. The receptors shown here come from a man aged 18-30 years in good health. Some clones in this sample may be carry-over from other donors' samples. Each CDR3 is given with its conserved first and last residue. The D gene is left open where the match is weak. Rows give clone size only sometimes, using once, few, many, or a class for an expanded clone.

clone_size d_call cdr3_length j_call v_call cdr3_nt cdr3_aa
- - 11 TRBJ1-1 TRBV10-3 TGTGCCACTGTCGGGAACACTGAAGCTTTCTTT CATVGNTEAFF
- TRBD1 14 TRBJ1-1 TRBV19 TGTGCCAGTAGTCCCGGGACAGGGGGCACTGAAGCTTTCTTT CASSPGTGGTEAFF
- TRBD2 14 TRBJ2-7 TRBV18 TGTGCCAGCTCCCCCAAGAGCGGGAGCGGCGAGCAGTACTTC CASSPKSGSGEQYF
- - 14 TRBJ2-7 TRBV10-3 TGTGCCATCAGCCCGAGGGACACTTCCTACGAGCAGTACTTC CAISPRDTSYEQYF
- - 17 TRBJ2-2 TRBV18 TGTGCCAGCTCACCAACAGGGTACGGGTCGAACACCGGGGAGCTGTTTTTT CASSPTGYGSNTGELFF
few TRBD1 12 TRBJ1-2 TRBV28 TGTGCCAGCAGCCGACAGGGGGATGGCTACACCTTC CASSRQGDGYTF
once - 14 TRBJ1-5 TRBV2 TGTGCCAGCAGTGATCGGGGAGCGTATCAGCCCCAGCATTTT CASSDRGAYQPQHF
- - 15 TRBJ2-5 TRBV5-1 TGCGCCAGCAGGCCTGGGGGCACAGCCCAAGAGACCCAGTACTTC CASRPGGTAQETQYF
- TRBD1 14 TRBJ1-5 TRBV18 TGTGCCAGCTCACGGGGGACAGACTTTCAGCCCCAGCATTTT CASSRGTDFQPQHF
- - 14 TRBJ1-5 TRBV11-2 TGTGCCAGCAGCTCCGGCGGAGGGGATCAGCCCCAGCATTTT CASSSGGGDQPQHF
- - 14 TRBJ2-3 TRBV7-3 TGTGCCAGCAGCTTGACACGGGGGACAGATACGCAGTATTTT CASSLTRGTDTQYF
- - 12 TRBJ2-7 TRBV29-1 TGCAGCGCCGGAGACCCCTCCTACGAGCAGTACTTC CSAGDPSYEQYF
- TRBD1 17 TRBJ1-2 TRBV7-2 TGTGCCAGCAGCTCCTCCTCCGGCCGGACAGGGGACTATGGCTACACCTTC CASSSSSGRTGDYGYTF
- TRBD2 15 TRBJ2-1 TRBV7-7 TGTGCCAGCAGCTTAGGTCTGGTAGCGGGCAATGAGCAGTTCTTC CASSLGLVAGNEQFF
- - 14 TRBJ1-5 TRBV7-9 TGTGCCAGCAGCCCATTAAGTTCCGGCCAGCCCCAGCATTTT CASSPLSSGQPQHF
- - 14 TRBJ2-2 TRBV5-4 TGTGCCAGCAGGCTAACAGGGACGGCCGGGGAGCTGTTTTTT CASRLTGTAGELFF
- - 13 TRBJ2-7 TRBV19 TGTGCCAGTAGTATTGGGCAGCTGGGCGAGCAGTACTTC CASSIGQLGEQYF
once - 12 TRBJ2-2 TRBV28 TGTGCCAGCAGTTTGGGGGAGCGGGAGCTGTTTTTT CASSLGERELFF
- - 15 TRBJ1-2 TRBV7-8 TGTGCCAGCAGCTACATATATCAGGGGCACTATGGCTACACCTTC CASSYIYQGHYGYTF
- - 16 TRBJ2-5 TRBV11-2 TGTGCCAGCAGCTTAGAAGCCGGCGTCGGTCAAGAGACCCAGTACTTC CASSLEAGVGQETQYF
- TRBD1 16 TRBJ1-4 TRBV5-4 TGTGCCAGCAGCCCGGGACAGGGGATAGGGAATGAAAAACTGTTTTTT CASSPGQGIGNEKLFF
- - 14 TRBJ2-5 TRBV7-2 TGTGCCAGCAGCTTAGATCCCAGCCAAGAGACCCAGTACTTC CASSLDPSQETQYF
- TRBD1 15 TRBJ2-1 TRBV5-1 TGCGCCAGCAGCTTTTACAGGACAGGGGGCAATGAGCAGTTCTTC CASSFYRTGGNEQFF
- - 13 TRBJ2-5 TRBV6-5 TGTGCCAGCACCCCTACCCATGGGGAGACCCAGTACTTC CASTPTHGETQYF
- - 12 TRBJ1-2 TRBV6-1 TGTGCCAGCCGACAGGATTCCTATGGCTACACCTTC CASRQDSYGYTF
- - 15 TRBJ2-5 TRBV9 TGTGCCAGCAGCGTAAGACCGGGTTACAAAGAGACCCAGTACTTC CASSVRPGYKETQYF
- TRBD2 15 TRBJ2-1 TRBV5-1 TGCGCCAGCAGCTTCGGCCTAGCGGATCCATATGAGCAGTTCTTC CASSFGLADPYEQFF
- TRBD1 14 TRBJ1-5 TRBV30 TGTGCCTGGAGGGGACAGGGTCTAAACCAGCCCCAGCATTTT CAWRGQGLNQPQHF
once TRBD2 15 TRBJ2-3 TRBV27 TGTGCCAGCACACCACTAGCGGGCGGAGGAGATACGCAGTATTTT CASTPLAGGGDTQYF
- - 16 TRBJ2-5 TRBV10-3 TGTGCCATCAGTGAGTTTGGGGGGCTTTTTAGAAAGACCCAGTACTTC CAISEFGGLFRKTQYF
- TRBD2 12 TRBJ2-1 TRBV6-6 TGTGCCAGCAGTACACCGGGACTAGAGGAGTTCTTC CASSTPGLEEFF
- - 16 TRBJ2-1 TRBV4-3 TGCGCCAGCAGCGCAGGAATTATAGGCACCTACAATGAGCAGTTCTTC CASSAGIIGTYNEQFF
- TRBD2 14 TRBJ2-7 TRBV6-4 TGTGCCAGTAAGACGACTAGCGGGAGCTACGAGCAGTACTTC CASKTTSGSYEQYF
- - 16 TRBJ2-3 TRBV28 TGTGCCAGCAGTTTGGTTGGGGGGTCTAGCACAGATACGCAGTATTTT CASSLVGGSSTDTQYF
- TRBD1 16 TRBJ1-5 TRBV7-9 TGTGCCAGCAGCTTTTCAGACAGGGGTGGCAATCAGCCCCAGCATTTT CASSFSDRGGNQPQHF
- - 13 TRBJ2-3 TRBV28 TGTGCCAGCAGTTTGGCAGGGGCAGATACGCAGTATTTT CASSLAGADTQYF
once TRBD2 14 TRBJ2-7 TRBV11-2 TGTGCCAGCAGCTCGGGACTATCTTCCTACGAGCAGTACTTC CASSSGLSSYEQYF
- TRBD2 14 TRBJ2-7 TRBV7-9 TGTGCCAGCAGCTTAGCGGGACTAGCGATCGACCTTTACTTC CASSLAGLAIDLYF
- - 11 TRBJ2-7 TRBV20-1 TGCAGTGCCAAAACCGGGACTCAGCTTAACTTC CSAKTGTQLNF
- TRBD1 15 TRBJ2-1 TRBV5-4 TGTGCCAGCAGCTTGGCAGGGGGAAAGAGGAATGAGCAGTTCTTC CASSLAGGKRNEQFF
- - 14 TRBJ2-7 TRBV7-3 TGTGCCAGCAGCTTGGGACATAGCTCCTACGAGCAGTACTTC CASSLGHSSYEQYF
- TRBD1 16 TRBJ1-2 TRBV5-8 TGTGCCAGCAGCGGGACAGGGCGCGTAAGGGACTATGGCTACACCTTC CASSGTGRVRDYGYTF
- - 13 TRBJ1-5 TRBV28 TGTGCCAGCAACGAGGGGCCTTCCTTGCCCCAGCATTTT CASNEGPSLPQHF
- TRBD1 15 TRBJ1-3 TRBV9 TGTGCCAGCAGCTCAAGGACAGGGAGTGGAAACACCATATATTTT CASSSRTGSGNTIYF
- - 12 TRBJ2-7 TRBV27 TGTGCCAGCAGTTTTCTGGGCTACGAGCAGTACTTC CASSFLGYEQYF
- TRBD2 15 TRBJ2-1 TRBV7-9 TGTGCCAGCAGACCCCTAGCGGGAGGACTCAATGAGCAGTTCTTC CASRPLAGGLNEQFF
- TRBD2 14 TRBJ2-7 TRBV5-1 TGCGCCAGCAGGAGGACTAGCGGGAACTACGAGCAGTACTTC CASRRTSGNYEQYF
- - 13 TRBJ1-2 TRBV5-1 TGCGCCAGCAGCTTGCTTAGGGGATATGGCTACACCTTC CASSLLRGYGYTF
- - 15 TRBJ2-1 TRBV7-2 TGTGCCAGCAGCTTAGTCGGTAGCGGTAGGAATGAGCAGTTCTTC CASSLVGSGRNEQFF
- TRBD2 15 TRBJ2-2 TRBV6-1 TGTGCCAGCAGTGACCGGGGGGGCCGCACCGGGGAGCTGTTTTTT CASSDRGGRTGELFF
- - 11 TRBJ1-2 TRBV30 TGTGCCTGGAGTGTAGGTAGTGGCTACACCTTC CAWSVGSGYTF
- TRBD1 16 TRBJ2-2 TRBV7-2 TGTGCCAGCAGCGCCAGGACAGGGTGGAACACCGGGGAGCTGTTTTTT CASSARTGWNTGELFF
- - 12 TRBJ2-7 TRBV6-1 TGTGCCAGCAGTGAAGAAGCCATTGCCGCGTCCTTC CASSEEAIAASF